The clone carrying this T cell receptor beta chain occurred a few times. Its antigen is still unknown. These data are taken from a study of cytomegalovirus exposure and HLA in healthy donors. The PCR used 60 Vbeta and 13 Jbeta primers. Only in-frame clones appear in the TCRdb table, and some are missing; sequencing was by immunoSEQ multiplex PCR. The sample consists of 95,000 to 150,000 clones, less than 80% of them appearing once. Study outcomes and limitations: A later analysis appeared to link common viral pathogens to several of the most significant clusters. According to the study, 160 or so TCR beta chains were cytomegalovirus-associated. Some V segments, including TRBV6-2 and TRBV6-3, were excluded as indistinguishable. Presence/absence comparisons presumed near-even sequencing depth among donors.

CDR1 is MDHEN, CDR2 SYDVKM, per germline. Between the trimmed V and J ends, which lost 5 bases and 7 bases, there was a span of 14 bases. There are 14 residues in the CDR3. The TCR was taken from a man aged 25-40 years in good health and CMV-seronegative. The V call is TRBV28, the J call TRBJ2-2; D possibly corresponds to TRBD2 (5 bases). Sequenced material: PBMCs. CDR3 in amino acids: CASSLGGLGGELFF. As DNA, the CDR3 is TGTGCCAGCAGTCTCGGAGGATTAGGCGGGGAGCTGTTTTTT.